The 28 T cell receptor beta chains below were found in one sample sequenced in a study of shared clonotypes between healthy human individuals (dated by TCRdb to 2018 to 2021). The library came from the immunoSEQ multiplex PCR assay. The source is immuneACCESS, and TCRdb retained only in-frame sequences with V and J called. Part of the clones is not carried over; for the studies checked, unresolved V genes explain less than half of this, and the remainder is unexplained. Present in this sample are roughly 2,000,000 clones, approximately 94% of which were seen just once. The ten largest clones take up under 1.5% of the sample. For the CD8 naive samples, CD45RO-negative cells were positively selected for CCR7, yielding a CD45RA+CCR7+ population from which TemRA cells were excluded. The sequenced material came from naive CD8+ T cells sorted from blood. In the paper's terms, the cell subset or site label means: CD45RA+CCR7+. Every receptor here comes from a man younger than 30 in good health.

The chain links TRBV7-9 to TRBJ1-2; TRBD1 might be the D (5 bases). Germline CDR1 and CDR2: SEHNR and FQNEAQ (reference sequence). V shed 7 bases and J shed 5 bases, with 11 bases lying between them. CDR3 length equals 12 residues. The CDR3 region is CASTREVYGYTF. CDR3 nucleotide sequence: TGTGCCAGCACCAGGGAGGTTTATGGCTACACCTTC. The full variable domain, its missing parts supplied by reference TRBV7-9 and TRBJ1-2, is DTGVSQNPRHKITKRGQNVTFRCDPISEHNRLYWYRQTLGQGPEFLTYFQNEAQLEKSRLLSDRFSAERPKGSFSTLEIQRTEQGDSAMYLCASTREVYGYTFGSGTRLTVV.

The V and J genes are TRBV7-9 and TRBJ2-7; D remains unclear. CDR3 length: 13 amino acids. CDR1 SEHNR and CDR2 FQNEAQ come from the germline V gene (reference sequence). V was shortened by 4 bases and J by 6 bases, with 13 bases between the two germline ends. CDR3: CASSSSIGSEQYF. The CDR3 DNA reads as TGTGCCAGCAGCTCCTCCATCGGTAGCGAGCAGTACTTC. Based on the CDR3 plus reference TRBV7-9 and TRBJ2-7, the full variable domain is DTGVSQNPRHKITKRGQNVTFRCDPISEHNRLYWYRQTLGQGPEFLTYFQNEAQLEKSRLLSDRFSAERPKGSFSTLEIQRTEQGDSAMYLCASSSSIGSEQYFGPGTRLTVT.

The chain carries TRBV27 and TRBJ1-5; D is possibly TRBD1 (6 bases). This CDR3 has 15 residues. V was pared by 2 bases and J by 1 base, with 9 bases between. Germline V lookup: CDR1 MNHEY, CDR2 SMNVEV (reference sequence). The CDR3, as DNA: TGTGCCAGCAGTTTAGTCGGGACAAGCAATCAGCCCCAGCATTTT. Translated, it gives CASSLVGTSNQPQHF.

This chain connects TRBV19 to TRBJ2-7, with 10 nucleotides matching TRBD1. The germline gives CDR1 LNHDA, CDR2 SQIVND (reference sequence). This CDR3 is 16 amino acids long. The J segment lost 5 bases and the V segment lost 5 bases, leaving 12 bases of the junction unmatched. The CDR3 DNA is TGTGCCAGTAGTCCACACCCAGGACAGGGGGGAAACGAGCAGTACTTC. Its translation: CASSPHPGQGGNEQYF.

In the case of this clone: Other DNA sequences in the sample encode the same CDR3. The V gene is TRBV5-6, the J gene TRBJ1-1; the D is unclear. The V gene lost 0 bases and the J gene lost 1 base, with 4 bases spanning the gap. The germline CDR1 and CDR2 sequences are SGHDT and YYEEEE. CDR3 length: 13 amino acids. The CDR3 sequence: CASSLGANTEAFF. CDR3 bases: TGTGCCAGCAGCTTGGGCGCGAACACTGAAGCTTTCTTT.

For this clone: Other DNA sequences in this sample translate to the same CDR3. The chain carries TRBV4-3 and TRBJ2-7; unclear D gene. Trimming stripped 4 bases from V and 3 bases from J, with 10 bases between. Germline CDR1 LGHNA, CDR2 YSLEER. The CDR3 contains 13 residues. The CDR3 DNA reads as TGCGCCAGCAGCCCCTCGCTAGGCTACGAGCAGTACTTC. Amino acids: CASSPSLGYEQYF.

This sequence joins TRBV30 and TRBJ1-5, with D maybe TRBD1 (5 bases). The CDR3 contains 14 residues. Trimming removed 2 bases from V and 2 bases from J, with 10 bases in between. In germline, CDR1 is GTSNPN, CDR2 SVGIG (reference sequence). The CDR3 DNA follows: TGTGCCTGGAGTCTAGGGGAGGGCAATCAGCCCCAGCATTTT. Amino acids: CAWSLGEGNQPQHF.

V and J are TRBV10-3 and TRBJ2-7; TRBD2 matches at 10 bases. V trimming: 4 bases; J trimming: 3 bases; junction bases outside the gene matches: 6. There are 15 residues in the CDR3. Germline CDR1 reads ENHRY; CDR2 reads SYGVKD. CDR3 sequence (DNA): TGTGCCATCAGTGCCGGGACTAGCGAGCACTACGAGCAGTACTTC. Protein sequence: CAISAGTSEHYEQYF.

In regard to this clone: This sample also contains other DNA sequences that code for the same CDR3. V and J are TRBV4-1 and TRBJ1-4; D gene ambiguous. Trimming took off 0 bases at V and 7 bases at J, with 3 bases between the two ends. The CDR3 contains 12 residues. Germline CDR1 is MGHRA and CDR2 is YSYEKL. Written as DNA, the CDR3 is TGCGCCAGCAGCCAAGACAGTGAAAAACTGTTTTTT. Translation gives CASSQDSEKLFF.

V usage is TRBV29-1 and J usage is TRBJ2-5, with D tentatively TRBD1 (5 bases). This CDR3 has 15 residues. With 6 bases removed from V and 2 bases from J, the gap between germline ends came to 19 bases. CDR1 is SQVTM and CDR2 is ANQGSEA in the germline V gene. In nucleotides, the CDR3 is TGCAGCGTCCACTTGGGCGTTCAGGGTCAAGAGACCCAGTACTTC. Translating it yields CSVHLGVQGQETQYF.

As for this clone: Other DNA sequences of this sample code for an identical CDR3. V is TRBV5-1 and J is TRBJ2-7; D remains ambiguous. Per germline, CDR1 SGHRS and CDR2 YFSETQ. Trimming shortened V by 0 bases and J by 4 bases, and 8 bases separated the two germline ends. The CDR3 has 13 residues. The CDR3 reads CASSLVGNYEQYF. CDR3 bases: TGCGCCAGCAGCTTGGTGGGAAATTACGAGCAGTACTTC.

The chain employs TRBV2 and TRBJ2-7; D is undetermined. V lost 6 bases, J lost 3 bases, and 12 bases lay in between. This CDR3 contains 13 residues. In germline, CDR1 is SNHLY, CDR2 FYNNEI. CDR3 in amino acids: CASRTDGYYEQYF. DNA for the CDR3: TGTGCCAGCAGGACGGACGGGTACTACGAGCAGTACTTC.

The chain links TRBV6-5 to TRBJ2-1, with 9 bases that match TRBD2. V shed 2 bases, J shed 5 bases, and the junction held 4 bases outside the gene matches. Germline CDR1 is MNHEY and CDR2 is SVGAGI. The CDR3 sequence is 15 residues long. The CDR3 loop reads CASSYGGRANNEQFF. The CDR3 DNA sequence: TGTGCCAGCAGTTACGGCGGGAGGGCGAACAATGAGCAGTTCTTC.

Written as DNA, the CDR3 is TGCGCCAGCAGCCAGGGGGGTCTAGCGGGAGGCGAGCAGTACTTC. Amino acid sequence: CASSQGGLAGGEQYF. V gene TRBV4-1 combines with J gene TRBJ2-7; 11 bases match TRBD2. Germline CDR1 MGHRA, CDR2 YSYEKL. The CDR3 has 15 amino acids. With V trimmed by 3 bases and J by 6 bases, 7 bases remained unmatched.

As concerns this clone: Other DNA sequences of this sample code for an identical CDR3. This rearrangement joins TRBV5-6 to TRBJ2-2, with D perhaps given as TRBD1 or TRBD2 (5 bases each). Germline values: CDR1 SGHDT, CDR2 YYEEEE. The CDR3 loop spans 13 amino acids. V gave up 1 base and J gave up 6 bases, with 7 bases separating them. CDR3 in amino acids: CASSLLGAGELFF. CDR3 sequence (DNA): TGTGCCAGCAGCTTGTTGGGGGCCGGGGAGCTGTTTTTT. The whole variable domain, remainder taken from reference TRBV5-6 and TRBJ2-2, is DAGVTQSPTHLIKTRGQQVTLRCSPKSGHDTVSWYQQALGQGPQFIFQYYEEEERQRGNFPDRFSGHQFPNYSSELNVNALLLGDSALYLCASSLLGAGELFFGEGSRLTVL.

This rearrangement joins TRBV29-1 to TRBJ1-2, with TRBD1 as a possible D gene (5 bases). Germline assignment: CDR1 SQVTM and CDR2 ANQGSEA. CDR3 size: 15 residues. V lost 8 bases to trimming and J lost 8 bases, with 27 bases between them. CDR3 DNA sequence: TGCAGCTTCTACCCAACGCCTGACGGACACGCAGGCTACACCTTC. Translated, it gives CSFYPTPDGHAGYTF.

This chain joins TRBV4-1 and TRBJ2-1; 11 nucleotides match TRBD1. J gave up 9 bases and V 3 bases, and 7 bases lay outside the gene matches. The CDR3 length is 15 residues. In germline, CDR1 is MGHRA, CDR2 YSYEKL. CDR3 region: CASSQAGTGGSEQFF. The DNA for the CDR3 is TGCGCCAGCAGCCAGGCCGGGACAGGGGGGAGTGAGCAGTTCTTC.

The chain joins TRBV9 to TRBJ2-3; TRBD2 aligns across 10 bases. This CDR3 is 13 amino acids long. Germline assignment: CDR1 SGDLS and CDR2 YYNGEE. J lost 4 bases, V lost 5 bases, and 1 base had no gene match. CDR3 residues: CASSLAGADTQYF. Written as DNA, the CDR3 is TGTGCCAGCAGTCTAGCGGGAGCAGATACGCAGTATTTT.

The chain uses TRBV7-3 and TRBJ2-1; 8 nucleotides line up with TRBD2. From germline, CDR1 is SGHTA and CDR2 FQGTGA. The CDR3 length is 18 residues. J lost 0 bases, V lost 3 bases, and 10 bases had no gene match. DNA of the CDR3: TGTGCCAGCAGCTTTCGGCTAGCGGGTTCTAGCTCCTACAATGAGCAGTTCTTC. It translates to CASSFRLAGSSSYNEQFF.

This rearrangement joins TRBV6-1 to TRBJ2-1; 8 positions match TRBD2. After removal of 2 bases from V and 6 bases from J, the junction contained 15 bases not matched to a gene. Germline V gene data show CDR1 as MNHNS and CDR2 as SASEGT. The CDR3 has 18 residues. In DNA form, the CDR3 reads TGTGCCAGCAGTGAATCACTTCCCCGGGAGGGCCTCTTCAATGAGCAGTTCTTC. It is translated as CASSESLPREGLFNEQFF.

Notes on this clone: At the DNA level, this CDR3 is encoded by other sequences in the same sample as well. V gene TRBV5-1 combines with J gene TRBJ2-7, with a tentative D call TRBD1 (5 bases). Trimming pared 0 bases from V and 3 bases from J, leaving 7 bases between. CDR3 length: 13 amino acids. The germline CDR1 and CDR2 sequences are SGHRS and YFSETQ. CDR3 nucleotides: TGCGCCAGCAGCTTGGATCAGGGCTACGAGCAGTACTTC. Translating gives CASSLDQGYEQYF.

The chain recombines TRBV7-2 with TRBJ2-7; D gene unclear. The CDR3 contains 14 residues. V lost 5 bases and J 3 bases, leaving 14 bases between the germline ends. From germline, CDR1 is SGHTA and CDR2 FQGNSA. The CDR3 nucleotides read TGTGCCAGCAGCATAGACCCAGATTACTACGAGCAGTACTTC. Translated: CASSIDPDYYEQYF.

This clone was observed a few times. At the DNA level, this CDR3 is encoded by other sequences in the same sample as well. The J gene is TRBJ1-5, the V gene TRBV27, with unresolved D. The germline V and J ends were trimmed by 2 bases and 0 bases, with 2 bases remaining between them. Germline CDR1 MNHEY, CDR2 SMNVEV (reference sequence). CDR3 length equals 13 residues. CDR3 coding DNA: TGTGCCAGCAGTTTAGTTAGCAATCAGCCCCAGCATTTT. This sequence encodes CASSLVSNQPQHF.

This clone was detected once. The chain recombines TRBV4-2 with TRBJ2-1, with 9 bases matching TRBD2. The CDR3 covers 16 residues. Looked up from germline, CDR1 is LGHNA and CDR2 is YNFKEQ. V gave up 0 bases and J gave up 8 bases; unmatched junction bases: 8. The CDR3 here is CASSQDRPSGIYEQFF. Written as DNA, the CDR3 is TGTGCCAGCAGCCAAGATCGGCCTAGCGGGATCTATGAGCAGTTCTTC.

This chain uses TRBV4-1 with TRBJ2-7, with D perhaps matching TRBD2 (5 bases). The length of the CDR3 is 16 residues. Trimming left V 0 bases short and J 4 bases short, with 16 bases between. Germline V gene lookup returns CDR1 MGHRA and CDR2 YSYEKL. This chain's CDR3 is CASSQEARSGIYEQYF. Here the CDR3 DNA reads TGCGCCAGCAGCCAAGAGGCAAGGTCGGGGATATACGAGCAGTACTTC.

The chain combines TRBV27 with TRBJ1-5, with D maybe TRBD1 (5 bases). This CDR3 comprises 15 residues. CDR1 MNHEY and CDR2 SMNVEV come from the germline V gene (reference sequence). V lost 2 bases to trimming and J lost 1 base, with 9 bases between them. Here the CDR3 DNA reads TGTGCCAGCAGTTTAATTGGGGCCAGCAATCAGCCCCAGCATTTT. Amino acids: CASSLIGASNQPQHF.

As to this clone: The same CDR3 is also encoded by other DNA sequences in this sample. V usage is TRBV5-1 and J usage is TRBJ2-7, with 8 positions matching TRBD1. CDR3 length: 15 residues. The ends lost 1 base at V and 0 bases at J; junction bases unmatched: 3. Germline V CDR1 and CDR2: SGHRS, YFSETQ. The CDR3 reads CASSLPGQGSYEQYF. DNA for the CDR3: TGCGCCAGCAGCTTGCCAGGACAGGGCTCCTACGAGCAGTACTTC.

The V gene is TRBV30, the J gene TRBJ1-3; D is ambiguous. Trimming cost V 0 bases and J 1 base, with 13 bases left between them. CDR1 is GTSNPN and CDR2 is SVGIG in the germline V gene (reference sequence). There are 16 residues in the CDR3. CDR3: CAWSVLLEGSGNTIYF. The CDR3 DNA sequence: TGTGCCTGGAGTGTACTCCTTGAGGGTTCTGGAAACACCATATATTTT.